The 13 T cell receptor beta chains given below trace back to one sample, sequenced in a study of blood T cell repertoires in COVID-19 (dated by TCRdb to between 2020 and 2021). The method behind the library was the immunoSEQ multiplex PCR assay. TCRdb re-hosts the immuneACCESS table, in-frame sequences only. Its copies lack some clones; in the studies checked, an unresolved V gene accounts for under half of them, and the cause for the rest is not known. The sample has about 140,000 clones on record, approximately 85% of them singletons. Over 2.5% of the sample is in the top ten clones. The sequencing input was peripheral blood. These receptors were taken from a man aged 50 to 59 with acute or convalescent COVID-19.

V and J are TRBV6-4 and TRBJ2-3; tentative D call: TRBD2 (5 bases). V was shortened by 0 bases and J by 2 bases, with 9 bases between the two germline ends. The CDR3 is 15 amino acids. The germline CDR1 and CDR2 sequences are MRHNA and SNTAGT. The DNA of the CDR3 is TGTGCCAGCAGTGACTCCGGGATACCCACAGATACGCAGTATTTT. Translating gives CASSDSGIPTDTQYF.

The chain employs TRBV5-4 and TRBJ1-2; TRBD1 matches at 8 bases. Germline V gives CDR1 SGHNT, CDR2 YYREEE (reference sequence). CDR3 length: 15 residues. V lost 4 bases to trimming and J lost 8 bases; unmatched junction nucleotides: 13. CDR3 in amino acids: CASSGSGTGILGYTF. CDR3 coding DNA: TGTGCCAGCAGCGGGTCCGGGACAGGTATCTTAGGCTACACCTTC. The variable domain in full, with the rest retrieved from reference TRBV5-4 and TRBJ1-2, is ETGVTQSPTHLIKTRGQQVTLRCSSQSGHNTVSWYQQALGQGPQFIFQYYREEENGRGNFPPRFSGLQFPNYSSELNVNALELDDSALYLCASSGSGTGILGYTFGSGTRLTVV.

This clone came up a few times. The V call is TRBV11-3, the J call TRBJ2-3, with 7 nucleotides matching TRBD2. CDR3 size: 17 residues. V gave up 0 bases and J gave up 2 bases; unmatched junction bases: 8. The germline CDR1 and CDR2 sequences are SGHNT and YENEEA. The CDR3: CASSLDSAGDATDTQYF. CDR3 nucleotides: TGTGCCAGCAGCTTAGATTCGGCGGGAGATGCCACAGATACGCAGTATTTT.

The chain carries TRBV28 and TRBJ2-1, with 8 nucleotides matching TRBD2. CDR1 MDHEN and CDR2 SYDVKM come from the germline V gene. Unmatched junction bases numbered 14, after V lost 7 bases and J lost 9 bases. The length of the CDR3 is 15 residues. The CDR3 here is CASIEGLGFVGEQFF. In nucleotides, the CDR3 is TGTGCCAGCATCGAGGGACTAGGATTTGTAGGTGAGCAGTTCTTC.

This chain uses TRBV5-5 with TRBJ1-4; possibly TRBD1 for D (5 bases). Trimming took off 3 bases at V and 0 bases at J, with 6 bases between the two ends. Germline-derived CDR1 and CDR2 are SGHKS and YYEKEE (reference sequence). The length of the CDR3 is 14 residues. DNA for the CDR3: TGTGCCAGCAGCTCGACAGCAACTAATGAAAAACTGTTTTTT. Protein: CASSSTATNEKLFF. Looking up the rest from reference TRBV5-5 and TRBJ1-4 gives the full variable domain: DAGVTQSPTHLIKTRGQQVTLRCSPISGHKSVSWYQQVLGQGPQFIFQYYEKEERGRGNFPDRFSARQFPNYSSELNVNALLLGDSALYLCASSSTATNEKLFFGSGTQLSVL.

The CDR3 DNA is TGTGCCAGCAGCTTGGAGACAGGGGGTACGGACTCTGGAAACACCATATATTTT. This encodes CASSLETGGTDSGNTIYF. The chain is built from TRBV5-6 and TRBJ1-3, with 9 nucleotides matching TRBD1. Unmatched junction bases numbered 7, after V lost 0 bases and J lost 0 bases. CDR1 and CDR2 from the germline V gene are SGHDT and YYEEEE. This CDR3 is built from 18 residues. The full variable domain, in which reference TRBV5-6 and TRBJ1-3 provide the parts outside the CDR3, is DAGVTQSPTHLIKTRGQQVTLRCSPKSGHDTVSWYQQALGQGPQFIFQYYEEEERQRGNFPDRFSGHQFPNYSSELNVNALLLGDSALYLCASSLETGGTDSGNTIYFGEGSWLTVV.

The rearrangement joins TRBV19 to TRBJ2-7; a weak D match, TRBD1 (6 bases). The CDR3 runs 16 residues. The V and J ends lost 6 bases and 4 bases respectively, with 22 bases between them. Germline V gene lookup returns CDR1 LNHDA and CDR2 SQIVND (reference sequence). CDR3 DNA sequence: TGTGCCAGTAGCCTACAGGGTTTAGTCCTCCCATACGAGCAGTACTTC. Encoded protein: CASSLQGLVLPYEQYF.

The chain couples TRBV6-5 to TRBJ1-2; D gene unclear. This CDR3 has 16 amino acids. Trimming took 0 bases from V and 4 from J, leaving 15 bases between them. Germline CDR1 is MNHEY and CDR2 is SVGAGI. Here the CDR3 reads CASSYSDEGSAYGYTF. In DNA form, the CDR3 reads TGTGCCAGCAGTTACTCGGATGAGGGCTCAGCCTATGGCTACACCTTC.

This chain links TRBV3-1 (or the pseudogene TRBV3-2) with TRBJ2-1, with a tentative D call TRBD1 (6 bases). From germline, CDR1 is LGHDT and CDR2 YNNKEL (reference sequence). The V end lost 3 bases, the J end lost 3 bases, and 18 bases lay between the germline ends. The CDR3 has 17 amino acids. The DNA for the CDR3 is TGTGCCAGCAGCCAGGGCCCAGGGGTCGGGCTCTACAATGAGCAGTTCTTC. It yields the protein CASSQGPGVGLYNEQFF.

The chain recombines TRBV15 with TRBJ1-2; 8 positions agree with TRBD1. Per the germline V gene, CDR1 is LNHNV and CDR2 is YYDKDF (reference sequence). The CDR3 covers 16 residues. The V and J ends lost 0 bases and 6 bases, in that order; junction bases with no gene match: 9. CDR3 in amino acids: CATSRERTGLRHGYTF. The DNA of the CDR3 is TGTGCCACCAGCAGAGAGAGGACAGGGCTGAGACATGGCTACACCTTC.

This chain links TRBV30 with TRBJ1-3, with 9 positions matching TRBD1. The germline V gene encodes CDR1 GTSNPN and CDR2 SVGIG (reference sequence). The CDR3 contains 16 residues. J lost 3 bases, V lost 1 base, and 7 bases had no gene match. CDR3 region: CAWSDRDRAFGNTIYF. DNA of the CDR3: TGTGCCTGGAGTGACCGGGACAGGGCCTTTGGAAACACCATATATTTT.

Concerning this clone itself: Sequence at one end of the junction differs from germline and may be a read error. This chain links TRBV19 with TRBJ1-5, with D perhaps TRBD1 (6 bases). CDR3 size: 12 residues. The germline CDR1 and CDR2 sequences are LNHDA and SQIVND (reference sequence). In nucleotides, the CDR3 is TGTGTCAGTGGGGCAGGGGCGAAGCCCCAGCATTTT. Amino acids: CVSGAGAKPQHF.

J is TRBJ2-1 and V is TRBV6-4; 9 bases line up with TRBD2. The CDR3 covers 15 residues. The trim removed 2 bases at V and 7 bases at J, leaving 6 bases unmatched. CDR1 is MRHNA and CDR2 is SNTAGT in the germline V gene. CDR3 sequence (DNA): TGTGCCAGCAGTGACGGTAGCGGGGGACGTAATGAGCAGTTCTTC. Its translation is CASSDGSGGRNEQFF.